The 13 T cell receptor beta chains below were found in one sample sequenced in a study of blood T cell repertoires in COVID-19. Produced via immunoSEQ multiplex PCR; TCRdb's table is partial and in-frame only. Of around 50,000 clones in the sample, 87% were seen once. Sequencing was performed on peripheral blood. The receptor source for this set is a woman of 80 years or more with COVID-19, enrolled during active disease.

This chain uses TRBV5-6 with TRBJ2-5, with 12 positions matching TRBD1. The CDR3 extends over 18 amino acids. Looked up from germline, CDR1 is SGHDT and CDR2 is YYEEEE. After removal of 2 bases from V and 4 bases from J, the junction contained 12 bases not matched to a gene. The CDR3 DNA sequence: TGTGCCAGCAGCTTACCCGGGACAGGGGGCTCTCTACGAGAGACCCAGTACTTC. Its protein product is CASSLPGTGGSLRETQYF.

The chain has TRBV6-1 and TRBJ2-7; 12 positions match TRBD1. J gave up 5 bases and V 3 bases, and 5 bases lay outside the gene matches. Germline V lookup: CDR1 MNHNS, CDR2 SASEGT. The length of the CDR3 is 15 residues. The CDR3 DNA reads as TGTGCCAGCAGTGAGCCCGGGACAGGGGGCAACGAGCAGTACTTC. The encoded protein is CASSEPGTGGNEQYF.

This clone was recorded once. V usage is TRBV2 and J usage is TRBJ2-5; TRBD1 agrees at 7 bases. The CDR3 covers 13 residues. Germline V lookup: CDR1 SNHLY, CDR2 FYNNEI. The trim removed 10 bases at V and 0 bases at J, leaving 5 bases unmatched. CDR3: CATSGQDQETQYF. The CDR3 bases are TGTGCCACCTCTGGACAGGACCAAGAGACCCAGTACTTC.

The rearrangement joins TRBV2 to TRBJ1-3, with D possibly TRBD1 on 6 matching bases. V was shortened by 7 bases and J by 1 base, with 17 bases between the two germline ends. The CDR3 is made up of 16 amino acids. The germline V gene has CDR1 SNHLY and CDR2 FYNNEI. CDR3 amino acids: CASKGNRVKSGNTIYF. The CDR3 DNA follows: TGTGCCAGCAAGGGAAACAGGGTTAAATCTGGAAACACCATATATTTT.

The V call is TRBV3-1 (or the pseudogene TRBV3-2), the J call TRBJ1-5; the match to TRBD1 covers 10 bases. Trimming at V came to 4 bases and at J to 6 bases, leaving 3 bases not matched to a gene. This CDR3 contains 14 residues. Germline V lookup: CDR1 LGHDT, CDR2 YNNKEL (reference sequence). This chain's CDR3 is CASSLGTGAQPQHF. The CDR3 bases are TGTGCCAGCAGCCTCGGGACAGGGGCTCAGCCCCAGCATTTT.

V is TRBV6-5 and J is TRBJ1-2; 7 bases are shared with TRBD1. The CDR3 totals 14 residues. Trimming cost V 2 bases and J 6 bases; bases outside gene matches: 6. The germline V gene has CDR1 MNHEY and CDR2 SVGAGI. The DNA for the CDR3 is TGTGCCAGCAGTTACGGAGGGGGCCCGAATGGCTACACCTTC. Its protein is CASSYGGGPNGYTF.

CDR3 nucleotides: TGCGCCAGCAGCTTGGAGGCCAGGGGGCAAGAAAAACTGTTTTTT. Translating it yields CASSLEARGQEKLFF. V and J are TRBV5-1 and TRBJ1-4, with 8 nucleotides matching TRBD1. Germline V gene lookup returns CDR1 SGHRS and CDR2 YFSETQ. This CDR3 has 15 residues. After removal of 0 bases from V and 8 bases from J, the junction contained 6 bases not matched to a gene.

V is TRBV7-2 and J is TRBJ2-1; TRBD1 aligns across 12 bases. Trimming cost V 5 bases and J 0 bases; bases outside gene matches: 11. The germline gives CDR1 SGHTA, CDR2 FQGNSA. This CDR3 is 19 amino acids long. The CDR3 nucleotides are TGTGCCAGCAGCCCGAGGGGACAGGGGGCAATCCACTCCTACAATGAGCAGTTCTTC. Its protein product is CASSPRGQGAIHSYNEQFF.

CDR3 in amino acids: CASSGGRGYGSGNTIYF. The CDR3 region has the DNA TGTGCCAGCAGTGGGGGAAGGGGATATGGCTCTGGAAACACCATATATTTT. V is TRBV6-1 and J is TRBJ1-3; TRBD1 might be the D (5 bases). V was clipped by 4 bases and J by 0 bases, with 16 bases between them. Germline V lookup: CDR1 MNHNS, CDR2 SASEGT. The CDR3 covers 17 residues.

The rearrangement uses TRBV3-1 (or the pseudogene TRBV3-2) and TRBJ1-2, with 9 bases aligning to TRBD1. CDR1 and CDR2 (germline): LGHDT, YNNKEL (reference sequence). The J segment lost 4 bases and the V segment lost 4 bases, leaving 10 bases of the junction unmatched. This CDR3 region has 16 residues. The DNA for the CDR3 is TGTGCCAGCAGCCCGAGAACGGGACAGGGTCTCTATGGCTACACCTTC. Its protein product is CASSPRTGQGLYGYTF.

This clone was recorded only once. The V call is TRBV12-3 or TRBV12-4, the J call TRBJ1-1; D is possibly TRBD1 (6 bases). V was pared by 6 bases and J by 12 bases, with 14 bases between. This CDR3 is 11 amino acids long. The CDR3 loop reads CASSLTGPTFF. As DNA, the CDR3 is TGTGCCAGCAGCCTCACAGGGCCAACTTTCTTT.

This clone appeared a single time. The rearrangement joins TRBV29-1 to TRBJ1-1; D gene uncertain. This CDR3 contains 12 residues. Trimming left V 8 bases short and J 4 bases short, with 14 bases between. Germline V gives CDR1 SQVTM, CDR2 ANQGSEA. Written as DNA, the CDR3 is TGCAGCTCCCAGGAAGGCATCACTGAAGCTTTCTTT. The encoded protein is CSSQEGITEAFF.

This chain connects TRBV6-5 to TRBJ1-2; D is possibly TRBD1 (5 bases). Germline CDR1 and CDR2: MNHEY and SVGAGI. Trimming left V 6 bases short and J 2 bases short, with 16 bases between. The CDR3 consists of 15 residues. The CDR3 loop reads CASSSGFLGNYGYTF. The CDR3 DNA sequence: TGTGCCAGCAGCTCAGGGTTCCTTGGGAACTATGGCTACACCTTC.